These 28 T cell receptor beta chains originate from one sample sequenced in a study of T cell responses to AZD1222 COVID-19 vaccine. The method was immunoSEQ multiplex PCR; TCRdb's version includes in-frame clones alone and lacks a portion of them. The sample contains 200,000 or so clones, under 95% of which appear only once. The sample in question was peripheral blood, obtained 28 days after the second AZD1222 dose. The receptors shown here come from an adult who received the AZD1222 COVID-19 vaccine.

The rearrangement links TRBV7-2 to TRBJ2-7, with D tentatively TRBD2 (7 bases). The V gene's germline CDR1 is SGHTA and CDR2 FQGNSA. The CDR3 spans 15 residues. V gave up 1 base and J gave up 7 bases, with 17 bases separating them. CDR3 in DNA: TGTGCCAGCAGCTTAGAGGGGGGGGGCCGGAGGGAGCAGTACTTC. Translating it yields CASSLEGGGRREQYF.

This rearrangement joins TRBV30 to TRBJ1-1; maybe TRBD1 (5 bases). The CDR3 has 17 residues. CDR1 GTSNPN and CDR2 SVGIG come from the germline V gene (reference sequence). V dropped 0 bases and J dropped 0 bases, with 17 bases sitting between them. DNA for the CDR3: TGTGCCTGGAGTGTAAGAAAGGGTGGGGGACTGAACACTGAAGCTTTCTTT. Residues: CAWSVRKGGGLNTEAFF.

The chain employs TRBV3-1 (or the pseudogene TRBV3-2) and TRBJ1-6; no clear D gene. In germline, CDR1 is LGHDT, CDR2 YNNKEL (reference sequence). The V end was cut by 2 bases, the J end by 0 bases, with 5 bases between. This CDR3 contains 15 residues. The CDR3 loop reads CASSQMSSYNSPLHF. The DNA of the CDR3 is TGTGCCAGCAGCCAAATGAGCTCCTATAATTCACCCCTCCACTTT.

The rearrangement joins TRBV19 to TRBJ1-2; D gene uncertain. Trimming removed 3 bases at V and 2 bases at J, with 13 bases between. From germline, CDR1 is LNHDA and CDR2 SQIVND (reference sequence). This CDR3 region has 15 residues. The CDR3 region is CASSMSTRKNYGYTF. CDR3 nucleotides: TGTGCCAGTAGTATGTCGACCAGGAAAAACTATGGCTACACCTTC.

The rearrangement links TRBV3-1 (or the pseudogene TRBV3-2) to TRBJ1-2; weak D call: TRBD1 (5 bases). This CDR3 has 14 amino acids. Germline V gene sequence: CDR1 LGHDT, CDR2 YNNKEL (reference sequence). Trimming removed 0 bases at V and 8 bases at J, with 13 bases between. The CDR3: CASSQEGARVGYTF. In nucleotides, the CDR3 is TGTGCCAGCAGCCAAGAAGGGGCGCGAGTCGGCTACACCTTC.

The CDR3, as DNA: TGTGCCAGCAGCCCAGGGGCCCGGTCGATAAATGAAAAACTGTTTTTT. This sequence encodes CASSPGARSINEKLFF. The gene calls are TRBV11-2 and TRBJ1-4; tentative D call: TRBD1 (6 bases). This CDR3 is built from 16 residues. The V gene lost 5 bases and the J gene lost 5 bases, with 18 bases spanning the gap. CDR1 is SGHAT and CDR2 is FQNNGV in the germline V gene.

The genes are TRBV29-1 and TRBJ1-2; D possibly corresponds to TRBD1 (6 bases). CDR1 and CDR2 from the germline V gene are SQVTM and ANQGSEA. The V end lost 5 bases, the J end lost 3 bases, and 16 bases lay between the germline ends. This CDR3 comprises 14 residues. CDR3 sequence: CSVPSPGADYGYTF. The CDR3, as DNA: TGCAGCGTTCCGTCTCCGGGGGCGGACTATGGCTACACCTTC.

This clone was picked up a small number of times. The rearrangement joins TRBV25-1 to TRBJ1-5, with a weak D call TRBD1 (5 bases). This CDR3 contains 15 residues. Germline assignment: CDR1 MGHDK and CDR2 SYGVNS. V was clipped by 6 bases and J by 1 base, with 13 bases between them. CDR3: CASSGGRGSNQPQHF. In DNA, the CDR3 is TGTGCCAGCAGCGGGGGGAGGGGAAGCAATCAGCCCCAGCATTTT.

Here the CDR3 reads CASSMGTSGGAVYNEQFF. The DNA for the CDR3 is TGTGCCAGCAGCATGGGGACTAGCGGGGGGGCCGTCTACAATGAGCAGTTCTTC. The chain joins TRBV9 to TRBJ2-1, with TRBD2 identical over 16 bases. The V gene's germline CDR1 is SGDLS and CDR2 YYNGEE. V trimming: 4 bases; J trimming: 3 bases; junction bases outside the gene matches: 7. This CDR3 spans 18 amino acids.

In its sample, this clone was seen once. The V call is TRBV18, the J call TRBJ1-6, with 9 bases that match TRBD1. Germline V lookup: CDR1 KGHSH, CDR2 LQKENI. CDR3 length: 15 residues. The V and J ends lost 3 bases and 7 bases, in that order; junction bases with no gene match: 4. Written as DNA, the CDR3 is TGTGCCAGCTCACCGGGACAGGGCAGAAATTCACCCCTCCACTTT. Protein: CASSPGQGRNSPLHF. The variable domain in full, completed from reference TRBV18 and TRBJ1-6, reads NAGVMQNPRHLVRRRGQEARLRCSPMKGHSHVYWYRQLPEEGLKFMVYLQKENIIDESGMPKERFSAEFPKEGPSILRIQQVVRGDSAAYFCASSPGQGRNSPLHFGNGTRLTVT.

The chain uses TRBV28 and TRBJ1-5, with no clear D. The CDR3 contains 13 residues. The germline gives CDR1 MDHEN, CDR2 SYDVKM. The V gene lost 6 bases and the J gene lost 3 bases, with 9 bases spanning the gap. CDR3 sequence reads: CASRVGYNQPQHF. Here the CDR3 DNA reads TGTGCCAGCAGGGTAGGGTACAATCAGCCCCAGCATTTT. The full variable domain, with the rest looked up from reference TRBV28 and TRBJ1-5, is DVKVTQSSRYLVKRTGEKVFLECVQDMDHENMFWYRQDPGLGLRLIYFSYDVKMKEKGDIPEGYSVSREKKERFSLILESASTNQTSMYLCASRVGYNQPQHFGDGTRLSIL.

This chain uses TRBV19 with TRBJ1-1; D call uncertain. V was cut by 1 base and J by 0 bases, with 9 bases left in between. The CDR3 has 15 amino acids. Germline V gene lookup returns CDR1 LNHDA and CDR2 SQIVND (reference sequence). CDR3 region: CASSIVKTMNTEAFF. Written as DNA, the CDR3 is TGTGCCAGTAGTATAGTTAAGACCATGAACACTGAAGCTTTCTTT.

The rearrangement joins TRBV29-1 to TRBJ1-2; D is ambiguous. CDR1 and CDR2 from the germline V gene are SQVTM and ANQGSEA. The CDR3 totals 13 residues. Trimming pared 3 bases from V and 0 bases from J, leaving 8 bases between. CDR3: CSVDNGPNYGYTF. The CDR3 nucleotides are TGCAGCGTTGATAACGGACCTAACTATGGCTACACCTTC. Together with reference TRBV29-1 and TRBJ1-2, the CDR3 gives the full variable domain: SAVISQKPSRDICQRGTSLTIQCQVDSQVTMMFWYRQQPGQSLTLIATANQGSEATYESGFVIDKFPISRPNLTFSTLTVSNMSPEDSSIYLCSVDNGPNYGYTFGSGTRLTVV.

The CDR3: CASSPDRLNEKLFF. The CDR3 bases are TGTGCCAGCAGCCCGGACAGGTTAAATGAAAAACTGTTTTTT. The rearrangement links TRBV7-2 to TRBJ1-4; TRBD1 matches 7 bases. There are 14 residues in the CDR3. V lost 5 bases and J lost 5; bases outside the gene matches: 5. Germline V gene data show CDR1 as SGHTA and CDR2 as FQGNSA.

The chain has TRBV10-3 and TRBJ1-4; a possible D gene is TRBD1 (5 bases). This CDR3 has 14 residues. Germline V gene data show CDR1 as ENHRY and CDR2 as SYGVKD. V shed 2 bases and J shed 7 bases, with 11 bases lying between them. CDR3 sequence reads: CAISEGANGEKLFF. CDR3 DNA: TGTGCCATCAGTGAGGGGGCGAACGGTGAAAAACTGTTTTTT.

The chain uses TRBV7-2 and TRBJ1-6, with D possibly TRBD1 on 6 matching bases. The V gene lost 7 bases and the J gene lost 7 bases, with 14 bases spanning the gap. The CDR3 totals 14 residues. Germline V gives CDR1 SGHTA, CDR2 FQGNSA. The chain's CDR3 is CASTSGGKNSPLHF. In DNA, the CDR3 is TGTGCCAGCACCTCCGGGGGCAAAAATTCACCCCTCCACTTT.

The chain carries TRBV11-2 and TRBJ1-1, with no clear D. The CDR3 is 14 residues long. Trimming stripped 4 bases from V and 2 bases from J, with 11 bases between. Germline V gives CDR1 SGHAT, CDR2 FQNNGV. CDR3 DNA sequence: TGTGCCAGCAGCTCCCCAGCGACTAACACTGAAGCTTTCTTT. Protein: CASSSPATNTEAFF.

DNA of the CDR3: TGTGCCAGCAGCTTAGCCGGGGACCGCAGAGGCTACACCTTC. Residues: CASSLAGDRRGYTF. The genes are TRBV7-8 and TRBJ1-2, with D possibly matching TRBD1 (5 bases). Germline V gives CDR1 SGHVS, CDR2 FQNEAQ. The CDR3 consists of 14 residues. Trimming left V 0 bases short and J 8 bases short, with 13 bases between. Based on the CDR3 plus reference TRBV7-8 and TRBJ1-2, the full variable domain is GAGVSQSPRYKVAKRGQDVALRCDPISGHVSLFWYQQALGQGPEFLTYFQNEAQLDKSGLPSDRFFAERPEGSVSTLKIQRTQQEDSAVYLCASSLAGDRRGYTFGSGTRLTVV.

This clone was found once. V is TRBV6-5 and J is TRBJ1-3, with D hard to call. The CDR3 extends over 14 amino acids. V lost 7 bases, J lost 0 bases, and 10 bases lay in between. The germline V gene has CDR1 MNHEY and CDR2 SVGAGI. CDR3 in amino acids: CASTGRFSGNTIYF. DNA for the CDR3: TGTGCCAGCACTGGCAGGTTCTCTGGAAACACCATATATTTT.

The chain is built from TRBV2 and TRBJ2-7; D call uncertain. The CDR3 spans 13 residues. With 8 bases removed from V and 1 base from J, the gap between germline ends came to 12 bases. Germline assignment: CDR1 SNHLY and CDR2 FYNNEI. The DNA of the CDR3 is TGTGCCAGCCTACCGGGCAGTTCCTACGAGCAGTACTTC. Translating gives CASLPGSSYEQYF.

V usage is TRBV18 and J usage is TRBJ1-4, with D hard to call. This CDR3 is built from 16 residues. Per the germline V gene, CDR1 is KGHSH and CDR2 is LQKENI. V was cut by 3 bases and J by 8 bases, with 19 bases left in between. The DNA for the CDR3 is TGTGCCAGCTCACCGGGAACGGGCCGTGAACAGGAAAAACTGTTTTTT. It yields the protein CASSPGTGREQEKLFF.

The chain recombines TRBV6-5 with TRBJ1-4; tentatively, D is TRBD1 (6 bases). There are 13 residues in the CDR3. Germline V gene sequence: CDR1 MNHEY, CDR2 SVGAGI. V lost 6 bases and J lost 4, with 9 bases in between. Here the CDR3 DNA reads TGTGCCAGCAGAAGGACAGTTAATGAAAAACTGTTTTTT. Its protein is CASRRTVNEKLFF.

The gene calls are TRBV29-1 and TRBJ1-2; weak D call: TRBD1 (6 bases). The CDR3 totals 16 residues. Looked up from germline, CDR1 is SQVTM and CDR2 is ANQGSEA. V dropped 6 bases and J dropped 0 bases, with 20 bases sitting between them. This chain's CDR3 is CSVGEGMGQANYGYTF. DNA for the CDR3: TGCAGCGTGGGTGAAGGTATGGGACAAGCTAACTATGGCTACACCTTC.

This sequence joins TRBV10-3 and TRBJ1-1, with 7 bases that match TRBD1. Germline trimming cut 4 bases from V and 1 base from J; bases unmatched to any gene: 6. Germline V gives CDR1 ENHRY, CDR2 SYGVKD. The CDR3 runs 15 residues. The CDR3 loop reads CAISGPRDRNTEAFF. The CDR3 nucleotides read TGTGCCATCAGTGGACCGAGGGACAGGAACACTGAAGCTTTCTTT.

The chain carries TRBV2 and TRBJ2-2; D is possibly TRBD1 (6 bases). In germline, CDR1 is SNHLY, CDR2 FYNNEI. The CDR3 runs to 16 residues. Trimming pared 5 bases from V and 6 bases from J, leaving 19 bases between. CDR3 sequence: CASSIQGRGTPGELFF. CDR3 DNA sequence: TGTGCCAGCAGTATACAGGGAAGAGGTACCCCCGGGGAGCTGTTTTTT.

CDR3 nucleotide sequence: TGTGCCAGCAGCCCATATAACCCCCTGACCGGGGAGCTGTTTTTT. Encoded protein: CASSPYNPLTGELFF. The genes are TRBV5-8 and TRBJ2-2; no definite D call. CDR3 length equals 15 residues. The germline V gene encodes CDR1 SGHTS and CDR2 YDEGEE. Deletions cut 4 bases from V and 5 bases from J, with 15 bases between.

The V gene is TRBV28, the J gene TRBJ1-4, with TRBD1 identical over 7 bases. The CDR3 totals 15 residues. V lost 9 bases to trimming and J lost 8 bases; unmatched junction nucleotides: 15. Germline CDR1 reads MDHEN; CDR2 reads SYDVKM. This CDR3 is CASLTSGGAREKLFF. The CDR3, as DNA: TGTGCCAGTCTCACCTCAGGGGGGGCCAGGGAAAAACTGTTTTTT.

The chain combines TRBV19 with TRBJ1-1, with D possibly TRBD1 on 5 matching bases. V lost 10 bases, J lost 1 base, and 7 bases lay in between. The germline V gene has CDR1 LNHDA and CDR2 SQIVND (reference sequence). CDR3 length equals 11 residues. CDR3: CATGRNTEAFF. The CDR3, as DNA: TGTGCCACAGGGAGGAACACTGAAGCTTTCTTT.